A selection of T cell receptor beta chains follows, all from one sample in a study of blood T cell repertoires in COVID-19. The repertoire was sequenced with immunoSEQ multiplex PCR; TCRdb's copy has only in-frame clones and lacks some. Here the sample spans some 47,000 clones, around nine tenths being singletons. Sequenced input: peripheral blood. The receptors originated from a man aged 70-80 years with acute or convalescent COVID-19. Both conserved end residues are part of each CDR3. The D gene is left open where the match is weak. Some rows have no size entry. The others give once, few or many, or a class for an expanded clone.

D	J	V	size	CDR3	DNA
TRBD2	TRBJ2-2	TRBV7-9	NA	CASSSPSGGPQNTGELFF	TGTGCCAGCAGCTCCCCTAGCGGGGGGCCTCAAAACACCGGGGAGCTGTTTTTT
TRBD1	TRBJ1-2	TRBV27	NA	CASSYKTGRINYGYTF	TGTGCCAGCAGTTATAAGACAGGGCGGATTAACTATGGCTACACCTTC
NA	TRBJ2-5	TRBV11-2	NA	CASSLVAGLHQETQYF	TGTGCCAGCAGCTTAGTGGCAGGGTTGCACCAAGAGACCCAGTACTTC
TRBD2	TRBJ2-7	TRBV9	NA	CASSFGLAGAYEQYF	TGTGCCAGCAGCTTCGGACTAGCGGGGGCCTACGAGCAGTACTTC
TRBD1	TRBJ1-2	TRBV29-1	NA	CSTPSGTGNNYGYTF	TGCAGCACTCCTTCCGGGACAGGGAACAACTATGGCTACACCTTC
TRBD1	TRBJ1-1	TRBV3-1/TRBV3-2	NA	CASSLRQGPGNTEAFF	TGTGCCAGCAGCCTACGACAGGGGCCGGGGAACACTGAAGCTTTCTTT
NA	TRBJ1-1	TRBV20-1	NA	CSASLNTEAFF	TGCAGTGCTAGCTTGAACACTGAAGCTTTCTTT
TRBD1	TRBJ1-2	TRBV5-1	NA	CASSFGDSNYGYTF	TGCGCCAGCAGCTTCGGGGACAGCAACTATGGCTACACCTTC
NA	TRBJ1-2	TRBV3-1/TRBV3-2	few	CASVGAYNYGYTF	TGTGCCAGCGTGGGGGCTTATAACTATGGCTACACCTTC
TRBD1	TRBJ1-4	TRBV4-1	NA	CASSQVYRDRDEKLFF	TGCGCCAGCAGCCAAGTCTATCGGGACAGGGATGAAAAACTGTTTTTT
TRBD1	TRBJ1-3	TRBV3-1/TRBV3-2	NA	CASSQTTGGMNTIYF	TGTGCCAGCAGCCAAACCACAGGGGGGATGAACACCATATATTTT
NA	TRBJ1-2	TRBV24-1	few	CAISRYNYGYTF	TGTGCCATTTCCCGTTATAACTATGGCTACACCTTC
TRBD1	TRBJ1-5	TRBV18	NA	CASSPPGTGNQPQHF	TGTGCCAGCTCACCACCCGGGACAGGGAATCAGCCCCAGCATTTT
TRBD1	TRBJ1-2	TRBV18	NA	CASSEGAAYGYTF	TGTGCCAGCTCAGAGGGGGCAGCCTATGGCTACACCTTC
NA	TRBJ1-1	TRBV30	NA	CAWSERRIEAFF	TGTGCCTGGAGTGAGCGACGGATTGAAGCTTTCTTT
NA	TRBJ1-2	TRBV7-2	NA	CASSLDRVGYTF	TGTGCCAGCAGCTTAGACAGGGTTGGCTACACCTTC
NA	TRBJ2-3	TRBV30	once	CAWASDRTDTQYF	TGTGCCTGGGCTAGCGATCGCACAGATACGCAGTATTTT
NA	TRBJ1-2	TRBV19	NA	CASSIRGGEDGYTF	TGTGCCAGTAGTATAAGGGGCGGCGAGGATGGCTACACCTTC
TRBD1	TRBJ2-1	TRBV14	NA	CASSWGTAKRQYEQFF	TGTGCCAGCAGCTGGGGGACAGCAAAACGCCAATATGAGCAGTTCTTC
NA	TRBJ2-3	TRBV7-2	NA	CASSPERGRGPADTQYF	TGTGCCAGCAGCCCAGAGCGTGGCAGGGGCCCCGCAGATACGCAGTATTTT
TRBD1	TRBJ2-3	TRBV24-1	NA	CATGADRENLDTQYF	TGTGCCACCGGAGCGGACAGGGAAAATTTGGATACGCAGTATTTT
TRBD1	TRBJ1-2	TRBV18	NA	CASSRQGENYGYTF	TGTGCCAGCTCCCGACAGGGCGAGAACTATGGCTACACCTTC
TRBD2	TRBJ2-3	TRBV28	NA	CASRTGGGTDTQYF	TGTGCCAGCAGAACGGGCGGGGGGACAGATACGCAGTATTTT
TRBD1	TRBJ1-6	TRBV3-1/TRBV3-2	NA	CASSQGSVFGQGGSSPLHF	TGTGCCAGCAGCCAAGGAAGCGTTTTTGGACAGGGAGGTTCTTCACCCCTCCACTTT
TRBD2	TRBJ2-1	TRBV7-3	NA	CASSPRGLAGVGEQFF	TGTGCCAGCAGCCCTAGAGGACTAGCGGGGGTAGGTGAGCAGTTCTTC
NA	TRBJ1-1	TRBV19	NA	CASSIFGKNTEAFF	TGTGCCAGTAGTATTTTCGGGAAGAACACTGAAGCTTTCTTT
NA	TRBJ2-3	TRBV2	NA	CASSVTRVETDTQYF	TGTGCCAGCAGCGTTACGCGCGTCGAGACAGATACGCAGTATTTT
NA	TRBJ1-6	TRBV7-3	NA	CASSTHPGAPLHF	TGTGCCAGCAGCACGCACCCGGGGGCACCCCTCCACTTT
NA	TRBJ1-4	TRBV7-9	NA	CASSLVRDNEKLFF	TGTGCCAGCAGCTTAGTACGGGATAATGAAAAACTGTTTTTT
NA	TRBJ1-1	TRBV7-2	NA	CASSSEGSRGWNTEAFF	TGTGCCAGCAGCTCTGAGGGTAGTCGGGGGTGGAACACTGAAGCTTTCTTT
NA	TRBJ1-2	TRBV6-6	NA	CASFHGHYGYTF	TGTGCCAGTTTCCATGGGCACTATGGCTACACCTTC
NA	TRBJ1-2	TRBV2	NA	CASIPSSGYYGYTF	TGTGCCAGCATCCCCTCCTCAGGATACTATGGCTACACCTTC
NA	TRBJ1-1	TRBV28	NA	CASSLRSEAFF	TGTGCCAGCAGTTTAAGGAGTGAAGCTTTCTTT
NA	TRBJ2-3	TRBV9	NA	CASSVVGSDTQYF	TGTGCCAGCAGCGTAGTGGGGAGTGATACGCAGTATTTT
TRBD1	TRBJ1-4	TRBV19	NA	CASSRRTGGNEKLFF	TGTGCCAGTAGTAGACGGACAGGCGGGAATGAAAAACTGTTTTTT
TRBD2	TRBJ2-3	TRBV19	NA	CASSIGGLAGSTDTQYF	TGTGCCAGTAGTATAGGGGGACTAGCGGGGAGCACAGATACGCAGTATTTT
TRBD2	TRBJ2-1	TRBV12-5	NA	CASGLVQSGGANEQFF	TGTGCTAGTGGTTTGGTACAGTCGGGGGGGGCAAATGAGCAGTTCTTC
NA	TRBJ2-5	TRBV27	NA	CASSLGDRYQETQYF	TGTGCCAGCAGTTTAGGAGACAGATATCAAGAGACCCAGTACTTC
NA	TRBJ1-5	TRBV19	NA	CASSIGILGEGDQPQHF	TGTGCCAGTAGTATAGGCATATTAGGGGAAGGCGATCAGCCCCAGCATTTT
NA	TRBJ1-2	TRBV29-1	NA	CSVEGGSYGYTF	TGCAGCGTTGAGGGGGGGAGCTATGGCTACACCTTC
NA	TRBJ1-3	TRBV18	NA	CASSPDKNTGTSGNTIYF	TGTGCCAGCTCACCCGATAAAAACACAGGGACATCTGGAAACACCATATATTTT
NA	TRBJ2-3	TRBV11-2	NA	CASSRRRTVTDTQYF	TGTGCCAGCAGCCGCCGTCGGACAGTCACAGATACGCAGTATTTT
NA	TRBJ1-2	TRBV3-1/TRBV3-2	NA	CASSQVEQGIYGYTF	TGTGCCAGCAGCCAAGTTGAACAGGGAATCTATGGCTACACCTTC
TRBD1	TRBJ1-2	TRBV7-8	NA	CASSPRQGIDGYTF	TGTGCCAGCAGCCCGCGACAGGGTATCGATGGCTACACCTTC